The clone carrying this TCR beta chain was observed a few times. The antigen is undetermined. Per the germline V gene, CDR1 is DFQATT and CDR2 is SNEGSKA (reference sequence). This CDR3 spans 13 amino acids. V was clipped by 3 bases and J by 2 bases, with 8 bases between them. This specimen comes from a study of spatial heterogeneity in lung cancer. Points from the study as a whole: The appearance of ubiquitous expanded tumor TCRs in blood was greater at resection than follow-up.

Unique molecular identifiers tagged every individual TCR cDNA molecule. TCRdb redid the calling of the 5' RACE reads with MiXCR, one entry per CDR3 protein. The sample shows just under 95,000 distinct CDR3 sequences, approximately 12% of them seen only once. Time point defined: sample taken at primary tumor resection. Whole RNA was taken from tumor, nontumor lung or frozen PBMC; it was then sequenced unsorted. The V gene is TRBV20-1, the J gene TRBJ2-4, with D possibly being TRBD2 (6 bases). This clonotype originated in a male donor with early-stage non-small cell lung cancer. The source was PBMCs, collected at surgery. The CDR3 loop is CSASGRTKNIQYF. CDR3 nucleotides: TGCAGTGCTAGCGGGAGAACCAAAAACATTCAGTACTTC.